What follows are 28 T cell receptor beta chains derived from one specimen sequenced in a study of cytomegalovirus exposure and HLA in healthy donors. PCR was performed using 60 Vbeta and 13 Jbeta primers. Produced via immunoSEQ multiplex PCR; TCRdb's table is partial and in-frame only. Here the sample spans about 130,000 clones, almost 85% being singletons. Sequencing used PBMCs. Receptor source: a boy aged 2 to 10 in good health and CMV-seronegative.

The rearrangement links TRBV2 to TRBJ1-5; D uncertain. The V end lost 1 base, the J end lost 9 bases, and 10 bases lay between the germline ends. The CDR3 is 13 residues long. In germline, CDR1 is SNHLY, CDR2 FYNNEI. This chain's CDR3 is CASSEVGSGPQHF. CDR3 coding DNA: TGTGCCAGCAGTGAAGTTGGCTCAGGGCCCCAGCATTTT.

The chain recombines TRBV19 with TRBJ1-5; a possible D gene is TRBD1 (6 bases). The CDR3 has 14 amino acids. The germline CDR1 and CDR2 sequences are LNHDA and SQIVND (reference sequence). The V and J ends lost 6 bases and 7 bases respectively, with 16 bases between them. DNA of the CDR3: TGTGCCAGTAGCCCACAACAGGGAAAGCAGCCCCAGCATTTT. Protein product: CASSPQQGKQPQHF.

This clone was seen only once. The rearrangement links TRBV15 to TRBJ1-2; D is undetermined. Trimming stripped 0 bases from V and 1 base from J, with 15 bases between. The CDR3 loop spans 17 amino acids. CDR1 and CDR2 (germline): LNHNV, YYDKDF (reference sequence). The CDR3 here is CATSREDGPGGNYGYTF. The CDR3 coding sequence is TGTGCCACCAGCAGAGAGGACGGGCCAGGAGGTAACTATGGCTACACCTTC.

This clone was counted a few times. The rearrangement uses TRBV13 and TRBJ2-3, with 12 positions matching TRBD2. In germline, CDR1 is PRHDT, CDR2 FYEKMQ (reference sequence). There are 15 residues in the CDR3. V lost 4 bases and J lost 5; bases outside the gene matches: 4. The CDR3 sequence is CASSSRLAGVDTQYF. The CDR3 DNA reads TGTGCCAGCAGCTCCCGACTAGCGGGGGTAGATACGCAGTATTTT.

The chain carries TRBV29-1 and TRBJ1-5, with D perhaps matching TRBD1 (5 bases). CDR3 size: 14 residues. V was cut by 8 bases and J by 0 bases, with 14 bases left in between. The V gene's germline CDR1 is SQVTM and CDR2 ANQGSEA. CDR3 coding DNA: TGCAGCCCAGCAGGGCGGGGTAGCAATCAGCCCCAGCATTTT. Protein product: CSPAGRGSNQPQHF.

The rearrangement links TRBV5-1 to TRBJ2-3, with TRBD2 matching over 14 bases. Trimming at V came to 5 bases and at J to 1 base, leaving 6 bases not matched to a gene. The V gene's germline CDR1 is SGHRS and CDR2 YFSETQ. This CDR3 is built from 17 residues. CDR3 sequence (DNA): TGCGCCAGCAGGCCCGCGGGACTAGCGGGAGGCACAGATACGCAGTATTTT. Encoded protein: CASRPAGLAGGTDTQYF.

The chain uses TRBV19 and TRBJ1-6; TRBD1 matches at 9 bases. In germline, CDR1 is LNHDA, CDR2 SQIVND (reference sequence). This CDR3 is built from 14 residues. Unmatched junction bases numbered 5, after V lost 5 bases and J lost 9 bases. The CDR3 reads CASSLGQGSSPLHF. In DNA form, the CDR3 reads TGTGCCAGTAGTTTGGGACAGGGTTCTTCACCCCTCCACTTT.

This clone is a singleton in its sample. This chain joins TRBV7-8 and TRBJ2-7; 11 bases map to TRBD1. Germline CDR1 is SGHVS and CDR2 is FQNEAQ. With V trimmed by 4 bases and J by 5 bases, 4 bases remained unmatched. The CDR3 consists of 14 residues. CDR3 sequence: CASSSGQGANEQYF. The CDR3 nucleotides read TGTGCCAGCAGCTCCGGACAGGGGGCAAACGAGCAGTACTTC.

The chain uses TRBV5-1 and TRBJ2-1; 10 bases match TRBD2. Trimming removed 4 bases from V and 5 bases from J; junction bases left unmatched: 9. The CDR3 contains 16 residues. CDR1 SGHRS and CDR2 YFSETQ come from the germline V gene. The CDR3 here is CASSPFSGRPHNEQFF. DNA for the CDR3: TGCGCCAGCAGCCCTTTTAGCGGGAGGCCCCACAATGAGCAGTTCTTC.

The genes are TRBV30 and TRBJ1-1, with TRBD1 as a possible D gene (5 bases). The CDR3 is 16 residues long. Per the germline V gene, CDR1 is GTSNPN and CDR2 is SVGIG (reference sequence). V was pared by 3 bases and J by 4 bases, with 21 bases between. The chain's CDR3 is CAWSRNHRLRTTEAFF. CDR3 bases: TGTGCCTGGAGCAGAAACCACAGGCTCCGGACCACTGAAGCTTTCTTT.

The rearrangement uses TRBV5-5 and TRBJ1-1; D is unresolved. Germline V gene lookup returns CDR1 SGHKS and CDR2 YYEKEE (reference sequence). The germline V and J ends were trimmed by 7 bases and 1 base, with 14 bases remaining between them. The CDR3 runs to 14 residues. The CDR3 is CASRERAENTEAFF. The CDR3 coding sequence is TGTGCCAGCCGCGAGAGGGCCGAGAACACTGAAGCTTTCTTT. The whole variable domain, filled in from reference TRBV5-5 and TRBJ1-1, reads DAGVTQSPTHLIKTRGQQVTLRCSPISGHKSVSWYQQVLGQGPQFIFQYYEKEERGRGNFPDRFSARQFPNYSSELNVNALLLGDSALYLCASRERAENTEAFFGQGTRLTVV.

The chain carries TRBV4-2 and TRBJ2-2; 8 positions agree with TRBD1. Germline V gene sequence: CDR1 LGHNA, CDR2 YNFKEQ. There are 17 residues in the CDR3. J lost 5 bases, V lost 3 bases, and 11 bases had no gene match. The DNA for the CDR3 is TGTGCCAGCAGCCAGACCAGGACAGGGCCTTTGACCGGGGAGCTGTTTTTT. Amino acids: CASSQTRTGPLTGELFF.

The chain carries TRBV4-1 and TRBJ1-1; 7 nucleotides align to TRBD1. This CDR3 has 14 residues. The ends lost 1 base at V and 5 bases at J; junction bases unmatched: 4. CDR1 is MGHRA and CDR2 is YSYEKL in the germline V gene. CDR3 sequence reads: CASSQATGRTEAFF. The CDR3 DNA reads TGCGCCAGCAGCCAAGCGACAGGGAGGACTGAAGCTTTCTTT.

This chain's CDR3 is CASSYSGSYEQYV. The CDR3 DNA sequence: TGTGCCAGCAGTTACTCGGGCTCCTACGAGCAGTACGTC. The V and J genes are TRBV6-6 and TRBJ2-7; D unclear. Trimming took off 0 bases at V and 0 bases at J, with 3 bases between the two ends. The CDR3 runs 13 residues. The germline V gene encodes CDR1 MNHNY and CDR2 SVGAGI (reference sequence).

This sequence joins TRBV5-1 and TRBJ2-2; 13 nucleotides line up with TRBD2. Trimming removed 2 bases from V and 0 bases from J; junction bases left unmatched: 4. CDR1 and CDR2 from the germline V gene are SGHRS and YFSETQ. The CDR3 contains 18 residues. DNA for the CDR3: TGCGCCAGCAGCTTAGGACTAGCGGGAGCGGCGAACACCGGGGAGCTGTTTTTT. It codes for CASSLGLAGAANTGELFF.

The gene calls are TRBV6-1 and TRBJ1-6; 9 nucleotides line up with TRBD1. From germline, CDR1 is MNHNS and CDR2 SASEGT. The V and J ends lost 1 base and 10 bases, in that order; junction bases with no gene match: 5. The CDR3 extends over 15 amino acids. CDR3: CASSEGQGDFSPLHF. CDR3 bases: TGTGCCAGCAGTGAAGGACAGGGGGATTTCTCACCCCTCCACTTT.

This chain joins TRBV20-1 and TRBJ2-5; TRBD2 might be the D (5 bases). This CDR3 is built from 11 residues. Germline values: CDR1 DFQATT, CDR2 SNEGSKA (reference sequence). V was cut by 8 bases and J by 5 bases, with 12 bases left in between. CDR3 sequence reads: CSWERKETQYF. CDR3 nucleotides: TGCAGTTGGGAGCGGAAGGAGACCCAGTACTTC.

The V call is TRBV11-2, the J call TRBJ2-7; D not certain. The length of the CDR3 is 14 residues. Germline V lookup: CDR1 SGHAT, CDR2 FQNNGV. Trimming removed 5 bases from V and 2 bases from J, with 13 bases in between. As DNA, the CDR3 is TGTGCCAGCAGCCTGAGGCCCGGCCCCTACGAGCAGTACGTC. Its translation: CASSLRPGPYEQYV.

This clone was counted a few times. The chain combines TRBV6-5 with TRBJ1-1; D remains unclear. The V gene's germline CDR1 is MNHEY and CDR2 SVGAGI. The length of the CDR3 is 13 residues. Trimming stripped 5 bases from V and 0 bases from J, with 7 bases between. CDR3 residues: CASSPTVNTEAFF. The DNA for the CDR3 is TGTGCCAGCAGTCCCACAGTGAACACTGAAGCTTTCTTT.

J is TRBJ2-1 and V is TRBV7-9; 10 bases align to TRBD2. The CDR3 runs to 17 residues. The germline gives CDR1 SEHNR, CDR2 FQNEAQ (reference sequence). Losses at the gene ends were 7 bases for V and 4 bases for J; bases not matched to a gene: 13. CDR3 region: CASKPLASGRKYNEQFF. The CDR3 nucleotides are TGTGCCAGCAAACCCCTGGCTAGCGGGAGAAAGTACAATGAGCAGTTCTTC.

The chain is built from TRBV7-8 and TRBJ2-1; the match to TRBD2 covers 10 bases. The trim removed 5 bases at V and 8 bases at J, leaving 9 bases unmatched. The CDR3 runs 15 residues. Germline CDR1 SGHVS, CDR2 FQNEAQ. CDR3 sequence reads: CASSHTSGKADEQFF. As DNA, the CDR3 is TGTGCCAGCAGCCACACTAGCGGGAAGGCGGATGAGCAGTTCTTC.

The chain uses TRBV18 and TRBJ1-2; weak D call: TRBD1 (5 bases). Looked up from germline, CDR1 is KGHSH and CDR2 is LQKENI. This CDR3 has 15 residues. V dropped 0 bases and J dropped 1 base, with 9 bases sitting between them. The CDR3 nucleotides are TGTGCCAGCTCACCACCTGACAGCAATAACTATGGCTACACCTTC. It specifies CASSPPDSNNYGYTF. Filled out from reference TRBV18 and TRBJ1-2, the complete variable domain reads NAGVMQNPRHLVRRRGQEARLRCSPMKGHSHVYWYRQLPEEGLKFMVYLQKENIIDESGMPKERFSAEFPKEGPSILRIQQVVRGDSAAYFCASSPPDSNNYGYTFGSGTRLTVV.

The V and J genes are TRBV5-1 and TRBJ2-5, with 10 bases aligning to TRBD2. This CDR3 is 14 amino acids long. The germline gives CDR1 SGHRS, CDR2 YFSETQ. The V segment lost 7 bases and the J segment 5 bases; nucleotides outside the gene matches: 8. CDR3 loop: CASGPSGSLETQYF. The CDR3, as DNA: TGCGCCAGCGGACCTAGCGGGAGTTTGGAGACCCAGTACTTC.

A few counts support this clone. J is TRBJ1-1 and V is TRBV6-1, with D possibly TRBD1 on 5 matching bases. The CDR3 loop spans 16 amino acids. The ends were cut back, 4 bases at V and 0 bases at J, with 15 bases in the middle. CDR1 is MNHNS, CDR2 SASEGT, per germline. This chain's CDR3 is CASSASSTAVNTEAFF. Written as DNA, the CDR3 is TGTGCCAGCAGTGCCTCTTCGACAGCCGTGAACACTGAAGCTTTCTTT.

The chain has TRBV5-4 and TRBJ1-1; D remains unclear. Germline V CDR1 and CDR2: SGHNT, YYREEE (reference sequence). Trimming removed 1 base from V and 0 bases from J, with 13 bases in between. The CDR3 covers 16 residues. Written as DNA, the CDR3 is TGTGCCAGCAGCTTGATTGAACAGACCATGAACACTGAAGCTTTCTTT. Translating gives CASSLIEQTMNTEAFF.

This clone has more than one count but fewer than ten. The rearrangement links TRBV6-5 to TRBJ1-2, with TRBD1 identical over 8 bases. This CDR3 region has 13 residues. Germline V gene sequence: CDR1 MNHEY, CDR2 SVGAGI. J lost 4 bases, V lost 2 bases, and 0 bases had no gene match. The CDR3, as DNA: TGTGCCAGCAGTTACGACAGGGGCTATGGCTACACCTTC. Translation gives CASSYDRGYGYTF.

The V gene is TRBV2, the J gene TRBJ1-3, with D possibly TRBD1 on 5 matching bases. Trimming took 6 bases from V and 0 from J, leaving 9 bases between them. Germline V gene data show CDR1 as SNHLY and CDR2 as FYNNEI. The CDR3 covers 14 residues. CDR3 loop: CASRPGNSGNTIYF. CDR3 sequence (DNA): TGTGCCAGCAGGCCAGGGAACTCTGGAAACACCATATATTTT.

The gene calls are TRBV9 and TRBJ2-1; TRBD1 might be the D (5 bases). From germline, CDR1 is SGDLS and CDR2 YYNGEE. Trimming cost V 3 bases and J 8 bases, with 15 bases left between them. The CDR3 consists of 14 residues. CDR3 protein: CASSGGDRSDEQFF. For the CDR3, the DNA is TGTGCCAGCAGCGGGGGCGACCGAAGCGATGAGCAGTTCTTC.